This TCR beta chain was recorded in a study of T cell responses to AZD1222 COVID-19 vaccine. Study as a whole: Pooled in the analysis were second doses at about 4 or about 12 weeks.

Sequencing used immunoSEQ multiplex PCR; TCRdb keeps in-frame clones, though not all of them. The sample gives around 160,000 clones, 90% to 95% of which show up once; about 1.9% is in the top ten. Concerning this clone itself: The antigen is unknown.

Germline V gives CDR1 SGHTA, CDR2 FQGTGA. This CDR3 spans 16 amino acids. J lost 0 bases, V lost 5 bases, and 4 bases had no gene match. Regarding the study as a whole: Once two AZD1222 doses were given, Spike-specific TCR breadth and depth went up. The span of vaccine-associated CD4 TCRs extended across spike, with dominance at 160-218 and 743-854. Most donors were white British and more were female, and clonal diversity was possibly underestimated.

The V call is TRBV7-3, the J call TRBJ2-1, with 10 bases aligning to TRBD2. The clonotype comes from an adult in good health. Sequenced here: peripheral blood, sampled on day 0 of AZD1222 vaccination. In nucleotides, the CDR3 is TGTGCCAGCAGCCCCCTAGCGGGAGCCTCCTACAATGAGCAGTTCTTC. It encodes CASSPLAGASYNEQFF. The full variable domain, its missing parts supplied by reference TRBV7-3 and TRBJ2-1, is GAGVSQTPSNKVTEKGKYVELRCDPISGHTALYWYRQSLGQGPEFLIYFQGTGAADDSGLPNDRFFAVRPEGSVSTLKIQRTERGDSAVYLCASSPLAGASYNEQFFGPGTRLTVL.